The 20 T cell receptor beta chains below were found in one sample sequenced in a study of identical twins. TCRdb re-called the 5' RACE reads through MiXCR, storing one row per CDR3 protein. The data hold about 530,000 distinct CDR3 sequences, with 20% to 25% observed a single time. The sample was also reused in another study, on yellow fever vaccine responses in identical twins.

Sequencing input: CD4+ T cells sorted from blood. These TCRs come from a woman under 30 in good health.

DNA for the CDR3: TGTGCCAGCAGCCGAGCATCTACGACGGCGTACAATGAGCAGTTCTTC. Its translation is CASSRASTTAYNEQFF. The chain uses TRBV5-5 and TRBJ2-1, with D unresolved. The CDR3 consists of 16 residues. Germline V CDR1 and CDR2: SGHKS, YYEKEE (reference sequence). The V and J ends lost 4 bases and 4 bases respectively, with 18 bases between them.

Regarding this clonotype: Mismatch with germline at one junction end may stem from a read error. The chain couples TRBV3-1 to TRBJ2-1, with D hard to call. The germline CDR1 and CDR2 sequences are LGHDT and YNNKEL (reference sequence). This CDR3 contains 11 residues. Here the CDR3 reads CVSSHALVQFF. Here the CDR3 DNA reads TGTGTCAGCAGCCATGCGCTAGTGCAGTTCTTC.

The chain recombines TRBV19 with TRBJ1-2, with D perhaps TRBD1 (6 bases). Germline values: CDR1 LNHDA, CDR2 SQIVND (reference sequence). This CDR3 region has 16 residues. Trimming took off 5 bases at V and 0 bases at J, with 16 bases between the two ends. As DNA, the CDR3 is TGTGCCAGTAGTTGGGACACCAGAAGAACTAACTATGGCTACACCTTC. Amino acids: CASSWDTRRTNYGYTF. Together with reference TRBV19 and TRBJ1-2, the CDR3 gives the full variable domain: DGGITQSPKYLFRKEGQNVTLSCEQNLNHDAMYWYRQDPGQGLRLIYYSQIVNDFQKGDIAEGYSVSREKKESFPLTVTSAQKNPTAFYLCASSWDTRRTNYGYTFGSGTRLTVV.

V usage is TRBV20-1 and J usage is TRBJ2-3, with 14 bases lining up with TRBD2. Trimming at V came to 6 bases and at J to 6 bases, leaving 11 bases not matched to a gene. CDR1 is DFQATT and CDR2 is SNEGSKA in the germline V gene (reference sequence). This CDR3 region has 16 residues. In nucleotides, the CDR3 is TGCAGTGCCAACGGACTAGCGGGAGGCAACCGGGATACGCAGTATTTT. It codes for CSANGLAGGNRDTQYF.

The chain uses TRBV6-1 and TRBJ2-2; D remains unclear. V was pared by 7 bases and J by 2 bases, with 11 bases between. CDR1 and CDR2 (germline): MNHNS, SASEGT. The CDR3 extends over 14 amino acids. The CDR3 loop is CASTSGPNTGELFF. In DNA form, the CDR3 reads TGTGCCAGCACCTCAGGCCCCAACACCGGGGAGCTGTTTTTT.

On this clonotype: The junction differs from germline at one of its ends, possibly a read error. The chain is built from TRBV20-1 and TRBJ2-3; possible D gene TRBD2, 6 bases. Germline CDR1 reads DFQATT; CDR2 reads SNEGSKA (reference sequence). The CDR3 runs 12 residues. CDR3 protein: CSAEEGPDMQYF. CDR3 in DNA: TGCAGTGCTGAGGAGGGCCCAGATATGCAGTATTTT.

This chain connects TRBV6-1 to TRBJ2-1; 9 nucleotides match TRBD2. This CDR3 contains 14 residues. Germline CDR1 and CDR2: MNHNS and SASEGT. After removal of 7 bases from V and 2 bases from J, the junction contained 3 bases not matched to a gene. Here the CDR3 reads CASNPSGTYNEQFF. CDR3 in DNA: TGTGCCAGCAATCCTAGCGGGACCTACAATGAGCAGTTCTTC.

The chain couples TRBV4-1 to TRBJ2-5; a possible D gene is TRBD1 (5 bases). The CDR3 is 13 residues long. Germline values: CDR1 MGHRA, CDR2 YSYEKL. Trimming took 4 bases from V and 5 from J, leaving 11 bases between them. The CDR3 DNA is TGCGCCAGCAGCCTCCAGGGATCGGAGACCCAGTACTTC. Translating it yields CASSLQGSETQYF.

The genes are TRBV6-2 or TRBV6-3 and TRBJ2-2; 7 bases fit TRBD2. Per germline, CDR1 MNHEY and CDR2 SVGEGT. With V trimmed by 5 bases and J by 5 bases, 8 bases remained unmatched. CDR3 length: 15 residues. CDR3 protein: CASSNPTGGTGELFF. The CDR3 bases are TGTGCCAGCAGTAACCCCACCGGGGGGACCGGGGAGCTGTTTTTT.

CDR3 bases: TGTGCCACCAGCAGGGGACGGGACAGTAGCTCCTACAATGAGCAGTTCTTC. Protein sequence: CATSRGRDSSSYNEQFF. V and J are TRBV15 and TRBJ2-1; 7 bases are shared with TRBD1. The CDR3 runs to 17 residues. V gave up 3 bases and J gave up 0 bases; unmatched junction bases: 8. Germline V gene lookup returns CDR1 LNHNV and CDR2 YYDKDF (reference sequence).

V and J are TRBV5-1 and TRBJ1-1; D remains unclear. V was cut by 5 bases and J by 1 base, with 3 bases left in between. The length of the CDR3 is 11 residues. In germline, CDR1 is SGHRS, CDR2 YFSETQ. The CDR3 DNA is TGCGCCAGCAGATGGAACACTGAAGCTTTCTTT. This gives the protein CASRWNTEAFF.

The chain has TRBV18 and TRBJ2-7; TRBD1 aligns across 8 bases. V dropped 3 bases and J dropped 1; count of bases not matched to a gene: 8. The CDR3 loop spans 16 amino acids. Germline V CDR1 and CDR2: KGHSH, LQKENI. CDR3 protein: CASSPGTGEASYEQYF. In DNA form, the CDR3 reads TGTGCCAGCTCACCCGGGACAGGTGAGGCGTCCTACGAGCAGTACTTC.

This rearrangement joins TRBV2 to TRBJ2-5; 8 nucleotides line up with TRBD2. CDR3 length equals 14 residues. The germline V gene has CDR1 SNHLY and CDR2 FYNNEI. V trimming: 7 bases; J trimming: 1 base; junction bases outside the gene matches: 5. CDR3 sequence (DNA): TGTGCCAGCACCCGCGGGGGGTTCCAAGAGACCCAGTACTTC. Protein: CASTRGGFQETQYF.

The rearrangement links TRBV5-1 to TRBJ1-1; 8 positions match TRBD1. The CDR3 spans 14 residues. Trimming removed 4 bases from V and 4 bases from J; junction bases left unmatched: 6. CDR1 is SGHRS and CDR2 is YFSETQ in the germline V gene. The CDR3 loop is CASSIQGEFTEAFF. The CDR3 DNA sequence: TGCGCCAGCAGCATACAGGGGGAGTTCACTGAAGCTTTCTTT.

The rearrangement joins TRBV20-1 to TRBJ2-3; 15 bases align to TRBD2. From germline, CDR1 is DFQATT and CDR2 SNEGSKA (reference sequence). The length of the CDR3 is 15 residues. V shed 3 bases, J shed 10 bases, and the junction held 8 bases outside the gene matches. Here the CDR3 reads CSASTGTSGGSAQYF. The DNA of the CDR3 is TGCAGTGCTAGCACCGGGACTAGCGGGGGGAGTGCGCAGTATTTT.

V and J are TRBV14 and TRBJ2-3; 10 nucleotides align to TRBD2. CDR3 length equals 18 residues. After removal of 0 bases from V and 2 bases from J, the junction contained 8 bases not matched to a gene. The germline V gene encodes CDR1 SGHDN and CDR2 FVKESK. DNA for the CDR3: TGTGCCAGCAGCCAAGATCTTCGGCTAGCGGGAGTCACAGATACGCAGTATTTT. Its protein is CASSQDLRLAGVTDTQYF.

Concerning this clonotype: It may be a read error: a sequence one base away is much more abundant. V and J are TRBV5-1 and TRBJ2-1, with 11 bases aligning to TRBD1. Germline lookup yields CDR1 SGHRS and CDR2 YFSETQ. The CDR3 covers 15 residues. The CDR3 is CPSTPGQGAGNEQFF. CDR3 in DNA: TGCCCCAGCACCCCCGGACAGGGGGCCGGGAATGAGCAGTTCTTC.

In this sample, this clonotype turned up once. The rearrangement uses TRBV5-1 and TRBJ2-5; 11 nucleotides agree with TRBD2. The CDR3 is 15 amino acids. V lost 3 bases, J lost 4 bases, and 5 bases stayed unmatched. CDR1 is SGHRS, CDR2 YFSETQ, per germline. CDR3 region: CASSSYGTSGETQYF. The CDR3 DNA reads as TGCGCCAGCAGCTCCTACGGGACTAGCGGAGAGACCCAGTACTTC.

CDR3 residues: CASSSDTGKNYEQYF. The CDR3 region has the DNA TGTGCCAGCAGTTCGGACACAGGAAAAAACTACGAGCAGTACTTC. This sequence joins TRBV12-3 or TRBV12-4 and TRBJ2-7, with D possibly TRBD1 on 5 matching bases. This CDR3 has 15 amino acids. V dropped 4 bases and J dropped 3 bases, with 16 bases sitting between them.

DNA for the CDR3: TGTGCCAGCGCCTCGGGACAGTCTGGGACCCAGTACTTC. This sequence encodes CASASGQSGTQYF. The genes are TRBV5-6 and TRBJ2-5, with 7 bases matching TRBD1. The CDR3 loop spans 13 amino acids. Trimming removed 7 bases from V and 7 bases from J; junction bases left unmatched: 10. The germline V gene has CDR1 SGHDT and CDR2 YYEEEE.